The present T cell receptor beta chain was sequenced within a study of cytotoxic CD8 clonotypes in ibrutinib-treated CLL. The data were produced by immunoSEQ multiplex PCR, yet TCRdb's version contains in-frame clones alone and is incomplete. The sample has over 120,000 clones; roughly 83% are singletons. Germline values: CDR1 SGHRS, CDR2 YFSETQ. V lost 4 bases and J lost 1; bases outside the gene matches: 10. This CDR3 contains 16 residues. The starting material was PBMCs, obtained after 12 months of ibrutinib treatment. The genes are TRBV5-1 and TRBJ1-1; 7 bases line up with TRBD1. The receptor was derived from a human donor with chronic lymphocytic leukemia. CDR3 loop: CASSGAGTAANTEAFF. The CDR3, as DNA: TGCGCCAGCAGCGGAGCCGGGACAGCAGCGAACACTGAAGCTTTCTTT.